Below, 18 T cell receptor beta chains from the same sample are listed, as sequenced in a study of CD8 T cells in Susac syndrome. Random hexamers were used to reverse transcribe an amount of about 0.45 to 1 ug RNA. In TCRdb, the immunoSEQ multiplex PCR reads were re-called with MiXCR into one record per CDR3 protein. The repertoire has about 140,000 distinct CDR3 sequences, more than 85% of them found once; the top ten carry 0.13% to 0.15%. The sequencing sample was made of CD4+ T cells from PBMCs. The receptors were sampled from a human donor with Susac syndrome.

The chain links TRBV18 to TRBJ1-5; TRBD1 matches 8 bases. The junction had 0 bases not matched to a gene; V was cut back by 1 base and J by 7 bases. Per germline, CDR1 KGHSH and CDR2 LQKENI. The CDR3 covers 13 residues. This CDR3 reads CASSPRTGQPQHF. CDR3 sequence (DNA): TGTGCCAGCTCACCACGGACAGGGCAGCCCCAGCATTTT.

The chain couples TRBV10-3 to TRBJ2-7; D unclear. Germline values: CDR1 ENHRY, CDR2 SYGVKD. The V gene lost 8 bases and the J gene lost 2 bases, with 10 bases spanning the gap. This CDR3 is 12 amino acids long. DNA for the CDR3: TGTGCCATCGCGCCGGGCCCCTACGAGCAGTACTTC. Translating it yields CAIAPGPYEQYF.

This chain links TRBV12-3 or TRBV12-4 with TRBJ1-2; 8 nucleotides align to TRBD1. After removal of 5 bases from V and 8 bases from J, the junction contained 7 bases not matched to a gene. CDR3 length equals 13 residues. This CDR3 reads CASSTDREGGYTF. In DNA form, the CDR3 reads TGTGCCAGCAGTACGGACAGGGAGGGAGGCTACACCTTC.

The chain carries TRBV7-2 and TRBJ1-2, with a weak D call TRBD1 (6 bases). This CDR3 spans 13 amino acids. Germline V gene data show CDR1 as SGHTA and CDR2 as FQGNSA. The V end was cut by 8 bases, the J end by 6 bases, with 16 bases between. The CDR3 loop is CASSRGGRNGYTF. As DNA, the CDR3 is TGTGCCAGCTCTAGGGGGGGGAGGAATGGCTACACCTTC.

The chain is built from TRBV14 and TRBJ1-1; 8 bases are a match to TRBD1. Germline CDR1 reads SGHDN; CDR2 reads FVKESK. Trimming cost V 3 bases and J 4 bases; bases outside gene matches: 4. The CDR3 runs 14 residues. The CDR3 loop reads CASSHRTGLTEAFF. CDR3 sequence (DNA): TGTGCCAGCAGCCACCGGACAGGGCTCACTGAAGCTTTCTTT.

This chain uses TRBV6-4 with TRBJ2-3, with D maybe TRBD2 (6 bases). Germline V gives CDR1 MRHNA, CDR2 SNTAGT. The V gene lost 0 bases and the J gene lost 4 bases, with 11 bases spanning the gap. This CDR3 spans 15 amino acids. This CDR3 reads CASSDSAGRPDTQYF. The CDR3 DNA sequence: TGTGCCAGCAGTGACTCTGCGGGGAGGCCAGATACGCAGTATTTT.

The rearrangement links TRBV20-1 to TRBJ2-7, with D hard to call. The CDR3 covers 12 residues. Germline assignment: CDR1 DFQATT and CDR2 SNEGSKA (reference sequence). The V and J ends lost 6 bases and 5 bases respectively, with 14 bases between them. CDR3 bases: TGCAGTGCAAGTATTTCGGTCCACGAGCAGTACTTC. Encoded protein: CSASISVHEQYF.

The V call is TRBV18, the J call TRBJ1-2; TRBD1 is a possible D gene (5 bases). Germline V CDR1 and CDR2: KGHSH, LQKENI. Trimming took 0 bases from V and 4 from J, leaving 15 bases between them. This CDR3 spans 16 amino acids. CDR3 in DNA: TGTGCCAGCTCACCACCAACGACAGCGACGTTCTATGGCTACACCTTC. Translating it yields CASSPPTTATFYGYTF.

This clonotype was found a few times. The genes are TRBV7-2 and TRBJ2-7, with 7 positions matching TRBD2. The trim removed 3 bases at V and 1 base at J, leaving 0 bases unmatched. This CDR3 is built from 13 residues. The V gene's germline CDR1 is SGHTA and CDR2 FQGNSA. The CDR3 bases are TGTGCCAGCAGCTTTAGCGGGTCCTACGAGCAGTACTTC. Its protein is CASSFSGSYEQYF.

The gene calls are TRBV15 and TRBJ1-3; D is unclear. V was clipped by 0 bases and J by 0 bases, with 6 bases between them. Germline V gene sequence: CDR1 LNHNV, CDR2 YYDKDF (reference sequence). The CDR3 loop spans 15 amino acids. CDR3 nucleotide sequence: TGTGCCACCAGCAGAGATTATAGCTCTGGAAACACCATATATTTT. Its protein product is CATSRDYSSGNTIYF.

The chain carries TRBV30 and TRBJ1-2, with TRBD1 matching 10 bases. J gave up 2 bases and V 5 bases, and 5 bases lay outside the gene matches. Germline lookup yields CDR1 GTSNPN and CDR2 SVGIG (reference sequence). The CDR3 runs to 14 residues. In nucleotides, the CDR3 is TGTGCCTGGGACCGGACAGGGGGAAACTATGGCTACACCTTC. It yields the protein CAWDRTGGNYGYTF.

This sequence joins TRBV12-3 or TRBV12-4 and TRBJ1-2; weak D call: TRBD1 (6 bases). V gave up 5 bases and J gave up 3 bases, with 10 bases separating them. The CDR3 is made up of 13 amino acids. The CDR3 nucleotides are TGTGCCAGCAGTCCGCAGGGGTACTATGGCTACACCTTC. Its protein product is CASSPQGYYGYTF.

The J gene is TRBJ2-7, the V gene TRBV7-2; TRBD2 matches 9 bases. Germline V gene data show CDR1 as SGHTA and CDR2 as FQGNSA. The V and J ends lost 5 bases and 0 bases, in that order; junction bases with no gene match: 5. The CDR3 runs 15 residues. The CDR3: CASSLLAGLSYEQYF. The CDR3 DNA reads TGTGCCAGCAGCCTACTAGCGGGCCTCTCCTACGAGCAGTACTTC.

This chain connects TRBV30 to TRBJ2-7; 7 bases are a match to TRBD2. J gave up 4 bases and V 4 bases, and 7 bases lay outside the gene matches. CDR1 and CDR2 (germline): GTSNPN, SVGIG (reference sequence). The CDR3 consists of 13 residues. The CDR3 DNA reads as TGTGCCTGGACTAGCGGAGTCCAATACGAGCAGTACTTC. This sequence encodes CAWTSGVQYEQYF.

The CDR3 loop reads CASSQGDSSYNEQFF. CDR3 nucleotide sequence: TGCGCCAGCAGCCAAGGAGATAGCTCCTACAATGAGCAGTTCTTC. The V gene is TRBV4-1, the J gene TRBJ2-1; D is ambiguous. Germline CDR1 reads MGHRA; CDR2 reads YSYEKL. V gave up 1 base and J gave up 0 bases, with 7 bases separating them. The CDR3 has 15 residues.

The rearrangement joins TRBV19 to TRBJ1-5, with a possible D match to TRBD1 (5 bases). Germline V gene sequence: CDR1 LNHDA, CDR2 SQIVND (reference sequence). V gave up 4 bases and J gave up 4 bases, with 14 bases separating them. CDR3 length equals 15 residues. CDR3 protein: CASSRSGGTNQPQHF. DNA of the CDR3: TGTGCCAGTAGTAGATCGGGAGGGACGAATCAGCCCCAGCATTTT. Full variable domain (missing parts from reference TRBV19 and TRBJ1-5): DGGITQSPKYLFRKEGQNVTLSCEQNLNHDAMYWYRQDPGQGLRLIYYSQIVNDFQKGDIAEGYSVSREKKESFPLTVTSAQKNPTAFYLCASSRSGGTNQPQHFGDGTRLSIL.

J is TRBJ2-3 and V is TRBV20-1; TRBD2 aligns across 10 bases. Germline CDR1 and CDR2: DFQATT and SNEGSKA (reference sequence). This CDR3 is 16 amino acids long. The V gene end was trimmed by 1 base and the J gene end by 1 base; junction bases not matched to a gene: 5. The CDR3 bases are TGCAGTGCTAGAGGTATTACTAGCGGGGGCACAGATACGCAGTATTTT. This codes for CSARGITSGGTDTQYF.

J is TRBJ2-5 and V is TRBV14; D is unresolved. This CDR3 comprises 11 residues. Trimming cost V 0 bases and J 7 bases, with 3 bases left between them. The V gene's germline CDR1 is SGHDN and CDR2 FVKESK. CDR3 residues: CASSQEGTQYF. CDR3 bases: TGTGCCAGCAGCCAAGAGGGGACCCAGTACTTC. The full variable domain, with the rest looked up from reference TRBV14 and TRBJ2-5, is EAGVTQFPSHSVIEKGQTVTLRCDPISGHDNLYWYRRVMGKEIKFLLHFVKESKQDESGMPNNRFLAERTGGTYSTLKVQPAELEDSGVYFCASSQEGTQYFGPGTRLLVL.